This T cell receptor (beta chain) was identified during a study of cytomegalovirus exposure and HLA in healthy donors. Points from the study as a whole: Later work associated 17,000 or so TCR beta sequences with HLA alleles at 0.05 false discovery rate. Later analysis associated a missense DCLRE1C variant with TCR beta V- and J-gene trimming. Among TCR beta chains, those listed as cytomegalovirus-associated numbered over 150.

The CDR3 contains 15 residues. Per germline, CDR1 SGHTS and CDR2 YDEGEE. V gave up 2 bases and J gave up 1 base; unmatched junction bases: 3. Regarding this clone: Antigen unknown.

With 60 Vbeta and 13 Jbeta primers, the PCR was carried out. TCRdb's copy holds only in-frame clones and misses some; the assay was immunoSEQ multiplex PCR. The data show just under 95,000 clones, around 77% seen once. Sequences were obtained from PBMCs. The receptor comes from a man in his fifties in good health and CMV-seropositive. This rearrangement joins TRBV5-8 to TRBJ1-1; 9 bases map to TRBD1. CDR3 sequence: CASSFPGQGNTEAFF. In DNA form, the CDR3 reads TGTGCCAGCAGCTTTCCGGGACAGGGGAACACTGAAGCTTTCTTT.